Each of the 16 T cell receptor beta chains below was sequenced from the same sample in a study of T cell changes during pregnancy in multiple sclerosis. Profiled with immunoSEQ multiplex PCR; TCRdb holds only in-frame clones, not every one. The sample contains over 100,000 clones, more than 85% of which appear only once. Material: peripheral blood, obtained in the third trimester of pregnancy. Source of these receptors: a female donor with multiple sclerosis, enrolled in a pregnancy study.

The chain is built from TRBV15 and TRBJ2-7, with D maybe TRBD2 (6 bases). CDR3 length equals 14 residues. Trimming pared 5 bases from V and 6 bases from J, leaving 17 bases between. The V gene's germline CDR1 is LNHNV and CDR2 YYDKDF (reference sequence). As DNA, the CDR3 is TGTGCCACCAGCTGGGCGGGAATTAGGGGCGAGCAGTACTTC. It codes for CATSWAGIRGEQYF.

The table lists this clone with a count of one. The V and J genes are TRBV6-1 and TRBJ1-2, with D maybe TRBD1 (5 bases). The ends were cut back, 4 bases at V and 8 bases at J, with 20 bases in the middle. Germline lookup yields CDR1 MNHNS and CDR2 SASEGT. The CDR3 covers 15 residues. The CDR3 DNA is TGTGCCAGCAGTGCCGTGGCGGGGGGAGAAGTCGGCTACACCTTC. As protein: CASSAVAGGEVGYTF.

J is TRBJ1-3 and V is TRBV19, with 8 bases lining up with TRBD1. The length of the CDR3 is 16 residues. The germline V gene encodes CDR1 LNHDA and CDR2 SQIVND (reference sequence). The junction had 8 bases not matched to a gene; V was cut back by 7 bases and J by 0 bases. CDR3 sequence reads: CASMKGQDISGNTIYF. The CDR3 nucleotides read TGTGCCAGTATGAAGGGACAGGACATCTCTGGAAACACCATATATTTT.

This clone was seen once. The chain carries TRBV5-1 and TRBJ2-3, with 15 bases that match TRBD2. From germline, CDR1 is SGHRS and CDR2 YFSETQ. CDR3 length: 17 amino acids. J gave up 4 bases and V 3 bases, and 6 bases lay outside the gene matches. CDR3 sequence: CASSSGTSGRFSDTQYF. The CDR3 region has the DNA TGCGCCAGCAGCTCAGGGACTAGCGGGAGGTTTTCAGATACGCAGTATTTT. The full variable domain, in which reference TRBV5-1 and TRBJ2-3 provide the parts outside the CDR3, is KAGVTQTPRYLIKTRGQQVTLSCSPISGHRSVSWYQQTPGQGLQFLFEYFSETQRNKGNFPGRFSGRQFSNSRSEMNVSTLELGDSALYLCASSSGTSGRFSDTQYFGPGTRLTVL.

This chain uses TRBV2 with TRBJ1-6, with TRBD1 as a possible D gene (6 bases). Germline CDR1 and CDR2: SNHLY and FYNNEI. The CDR3 runs to 14 residues. Between the trimmed V and J ends, which lost 2 bases and 4 bases, there was a span of 6 bases. The CDR3 DNA reads TGTGCCAGCAGTGAACAGGGGTATAATTCACCCCTCCACTTT. This gives the protein CASSEQGYNSPLHF.

The V and J genes are TRBV30 and TRBJ1-6; D gene uncertain. V lost 4 bases and J lost 5, with 15 bases in between. CDR3 length: 15 amino acids. The germline gives CDR1 GTSNPN, CDR2 SVGIG (reference sequence). The CDR3 DNA reads TGTGCCTGGATGGGAGACCGGGCCCATAATTCACCCCTCCACTTT. Translation: CAWMGDRAHNSPLHF.

A single count supports this clone. The V gene is TRBV11-2, the J gene TRBJ1-1, with D unclear. Germline values: CDR1 SGHAT, CDR2 FQNNGV. V lost 5 bases and J lost 0, with 13 bases in between. CDR3 size: 15 residues. The CDR3 spells CASSPSVSMNTEAFF. The CDR3, as DNA: TGTGCCAGCAGCCCTTCAGTGTCGATGAACACTGAAGCTTTCTTT.

This clone was seen only once. The chain combines TRBV7-9 with TRBJ2-2, with TRBD1 as a possible D gene (6 bases). V shed 4 bases and J shed 3 bases, with 9 bases lying between them. The CDR3 has 14 residues. Germline V gives CDR1 SEHNR, CDR2 FQNEAQ (reference sequence). The CDR3 nucleotides read TGTGCCAGCAGCTGGGACACCCACACCGGGGAGCTGTTTTTT. It specifies CASSWDTHTGELFF.

This chain links TRBV28 with TRBJ1-4; no reliable D call. Between the trimmed V and J ends, which lost 5 bases and 10 bases, there was a span of 8 bases. The V gene's germline CDR1 is MDHEN and CDR2 SYDVKM. CDR3 length: 11 residues. The CDR3 loop is CASSKRGKLFF. The CDR3 bases are TGTGCCAGCAGTAAGCGGGGAAAACTGTTTTTT.

The rearrangement uses TRBV28 and TRBJ2-1; 9 positions match TRBD2. Losses at the gene ends were 6 bases for V and 9 bases for J; bases not matched to a gene: 9. The CDR3 is made up of 14 amino acids. The V gene's germline CDR1 is MDHEN and CDR2 SYDVKM. CDR3 sequence (DNA): TGTGCCAGCAGCGTCCCCGGACTAGCGACTGAGCAGTTCTTC. Its protein is CASSVPGLATEQFF.

The rearrangement joins TRBV6-1 to TRBJ1-5; 9 bases agree with TRBD1. Per germline, CDR1 MNHNS and CDR2 SASEGT. This CDR3 has 15 residues. J lost 7 bases, V lost 2 bases, and 6 bases had no gene match. As DNA, the CDR3 is TGTGCCAGCAGTGAATGGGGACAGGGAGACCAGCCCCAGCATTTT. Protein product: CASSEWGQGDQPQHF.

The CDR3 here is CASRDRGYTGELFF. The CDR3 coding sequence is TGTGCCAGCAGAGACAGGGGGTATACCGGGGAGCTGTTTTTT. The chain recombines TRBV6-4 with TRBJ2-2; TRBD1 matches 9 bases. Germline-derived CDR1 and CDR2 are MRHNA and SNTAGT. This CDR3 contains 14 residues. After removal of 6 bases from V and 5 bases from J, the junction contained 4 bases not matched to a gene.

The V call is TRBV27, the J call TRBJ1-1; 9 positions match TRBD1. V shed 6 bases, J shed 6 bases, and the junction held 8 bases outside the gene matches. Germline loops: CDR1 MNHEY, CDR2 SMNVEV (reference sequence). This CDR3 is built from 14 residues. The CDR3 spells CASRPQGAWAEAFF. The CDR3 DNA reads TGTGCCAGCAGGCCACAGGGGGCCTGGGCTGAAGCTTTCTTT.

CDR3 protein: CASKDRELYEQYF. The DNA of the CDR3 is TGCGCCAGTAAGGACAGGGAACTCTACGAGCAGTACTTC. The chain combines TRBV23-1 with TRBJ2-7, with 8 bases identical to TRBD1. TRBV23-1 is sorted into the ORF group, with uncertain function. V lost 9 bases, J lost 3 bases, and 7 bases stayed unmatched. This CDR3 region has 13 residues.

This sequence joins TRBV5-1 and TRBJ1-2; no clear D. V lost 1 base, J lost 4 bases, and 11 bases lay in between. This CDR3 has 14 amino acids. CDR1 and CDR2 (germline): SGHRS, YFSETQ. CDR3 amino acids: CASSLTADTYGYTF. The DNA for the CDR3 is TGCGCCAGCAGCTTGACGGCGGATACCTATGGCTACACCTTC.

The chain recombines TRBV27 with TRBJ1-2; 9 bases align to TRBD1. CDR3 length: 18 amino acids. Per the germline V gene, CDR1 is MNHEY and CDR2 is SMNVEV (reference sequence). Trimming at V came to 3 bases and at J to 3 bases, leaving 14 bases not matched to a gene. CDR3 region: CASSFSVGTGLVDYGYTF. The CDR3 DNA sequence: TGTGCCAGCAGTTTTAGTGTGGGGACAGGGCTGGTAGACTATGGCTACACCTTC.